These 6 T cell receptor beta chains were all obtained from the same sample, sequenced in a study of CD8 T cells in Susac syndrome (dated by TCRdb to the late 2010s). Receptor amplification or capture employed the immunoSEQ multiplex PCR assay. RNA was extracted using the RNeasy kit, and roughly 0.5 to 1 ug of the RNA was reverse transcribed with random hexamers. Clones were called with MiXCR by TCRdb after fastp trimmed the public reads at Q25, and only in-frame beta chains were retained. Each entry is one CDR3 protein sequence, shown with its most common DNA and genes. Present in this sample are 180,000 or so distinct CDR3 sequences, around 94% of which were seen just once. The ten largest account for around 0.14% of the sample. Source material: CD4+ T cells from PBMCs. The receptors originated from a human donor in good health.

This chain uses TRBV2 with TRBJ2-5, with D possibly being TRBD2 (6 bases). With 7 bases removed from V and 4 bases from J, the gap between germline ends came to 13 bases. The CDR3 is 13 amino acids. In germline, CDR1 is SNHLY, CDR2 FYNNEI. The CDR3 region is CASTGEWSETQYF. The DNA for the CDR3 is TGTGCCAGCACGGGGGAATGGTCAGAGACCCAGTACTTC.

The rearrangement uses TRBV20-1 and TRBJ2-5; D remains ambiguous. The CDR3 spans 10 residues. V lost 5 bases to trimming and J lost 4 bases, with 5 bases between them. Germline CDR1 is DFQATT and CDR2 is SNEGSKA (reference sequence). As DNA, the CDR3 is TGCAGTGCTCGACTAGAGACCCAGTACTTC. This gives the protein CSARLETQYF.

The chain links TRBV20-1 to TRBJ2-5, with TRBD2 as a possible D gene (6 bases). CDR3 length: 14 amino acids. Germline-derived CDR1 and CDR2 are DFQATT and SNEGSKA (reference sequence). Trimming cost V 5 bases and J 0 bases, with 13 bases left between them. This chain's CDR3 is CSAAGRGYQETQYF. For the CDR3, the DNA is TGCAGTGCTGCGGGGCGTGGGTACCAAGAGACCCAGTACTTC.

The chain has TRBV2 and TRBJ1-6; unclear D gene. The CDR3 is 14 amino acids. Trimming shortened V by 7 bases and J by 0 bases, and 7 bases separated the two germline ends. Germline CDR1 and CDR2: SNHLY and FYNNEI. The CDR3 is CASIDNSYNSPLHF. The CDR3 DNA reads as TGTGCCAGCATCGACAACTCCTATAATTCACCCCTCCACTTT.

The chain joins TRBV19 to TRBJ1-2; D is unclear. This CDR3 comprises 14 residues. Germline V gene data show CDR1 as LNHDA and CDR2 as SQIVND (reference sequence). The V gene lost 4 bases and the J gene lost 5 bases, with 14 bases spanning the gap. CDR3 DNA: TGTGCCAGTAGTAAAAAGAGGACGGGGTATGGCTACACCTTC. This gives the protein CASSKKRTGYGYTF.

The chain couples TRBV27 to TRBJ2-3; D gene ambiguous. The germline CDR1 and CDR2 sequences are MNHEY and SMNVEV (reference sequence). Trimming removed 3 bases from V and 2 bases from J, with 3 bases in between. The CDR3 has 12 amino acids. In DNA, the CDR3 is TGTGCCAGCAGTTTTGACACAGATACGCAGTATTTT. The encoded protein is CASSFDTDTQYF.